This T cell receptor (beta chain) was captured in a study of shared clonotypes between healthy human individuals. Overall study: CD4 naive and CD4 memory each took three plates per donor, while CD8 naive took two and CD8 memory one.

Terminally differentiated effector memory CD45RA+ cells were excluded by CCR7 positive selection of CD45RO-negative cells. The method was immunoSEQ multiplex PCR; TCRdb's version includes in-frame clones alone and lacks a portion of them. The sample contains 2 million to 2.5 million clones, 93% of which appear only once. Overall study results and limits: Depth of sequencing was expected to influence donor clonotype sharing. Naive CD4 clonotype sharing across a handful of donors was about 5%.

About this clone: Its target is not known.

Sequencing was carried out using naive CD8+ T cells from PBMCs. The TCR originated in a man aged 18 to 29 in good health. Some clones in this sample may be carry-over from other donors' samples.

The CDR3 bases are TGTGCCAGCGTCGGACAGGGCCTTGGAAACACCATATATTTT. It specifies CASVGQGLGNTIYF. The chain links TRBV7-9 to TRBJ1-3; 8 bases align to TRBD1. This CDR3 comprises 14 residues. V gave up 8 bases and J gave up 3 bases; unmatched junction bases: 6. Germline-derived CDR1 and CDR2 are SEHNR and FQNEAQ (reference sequence).